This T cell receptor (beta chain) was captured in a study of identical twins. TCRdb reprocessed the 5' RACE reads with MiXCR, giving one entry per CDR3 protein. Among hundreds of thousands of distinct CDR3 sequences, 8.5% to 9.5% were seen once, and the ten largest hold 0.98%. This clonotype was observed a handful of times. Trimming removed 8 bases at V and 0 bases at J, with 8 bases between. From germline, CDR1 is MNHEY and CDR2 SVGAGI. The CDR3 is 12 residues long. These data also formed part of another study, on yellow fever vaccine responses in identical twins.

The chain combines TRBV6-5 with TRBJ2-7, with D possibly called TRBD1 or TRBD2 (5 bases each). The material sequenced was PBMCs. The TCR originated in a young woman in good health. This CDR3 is CASGDPSYEQYF. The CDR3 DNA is TGTGCCAGCGGGGACCCCTCCTACGAGCAGTACTTC.